This TCR beta chain was sequenced in a study of PD-L1 blockade in urothelial cancer. Overall study: Males with bladder-origin urothelial cancer constituted about nine tenths of the roughly 30 patients.

PCRs each included synthetic TCR analog templates spiked in. Profiling relied on immunoSEQ multiplex PCR, and the TCRdb table lists in-frame clones only, not all of them. The sample shows about 15,000 clones, around 90% of them seen only once. It was locally advanced or metastatic urothelial carcinoma that patients had. The germline gives CDR1 SNHLY, CDR2 FYNNEI. V lost 5 bases and J 7 bases, leaving 18 bases between the germline ends. There are 14 residues in the CDR3. This clonotype originated in a man in his forties or fifties with urothelial cancer. The chain recombines TRBV2 with TRBJ2-7; maybe TRBD1 (6 bases). The material sequenced was PBMCs, taken around atezolizumab (anti-PD-L1) treatment. DNA of the CDR3: TGTGCCAGCAGTCCGGGACAAATAACGGGGGAGCAGTACTTC. As protein: CASSPGQITGEQYF.